The clone carrying this TCR beta chain was detected only a few times. The antigen remains undetermined. The data are from a study of early stage breast cancer tumors. On the study more broadly: Twelve of the 16 invasive tumors were ER+, PR+ and HER2-.

Whole-study findings and limits: Compared with adjacent normal breast tissue, tumors showed 2 to 2.5-fold greater T cell density and higher clonality. Functional markers like CD4, CD8 and FOXP3 were missed in bulk sequencing.

V was pared by 0 bases and J by 6 bases, with 14 bases between. This CDR3 contains 15 residues. Germline lookup yields CDR1 MNHEY and CDR2 SVGAGI. Each sample had two DNA replicates, roughly 0.5 ug blood or 1.5 ug tissue. Sequencing was performed with immunoSEQ multiplex PCR; in TCRdb, only in-frame clones are kept and a portion is missing. The table shows about 72,000 clones, with more than 65% occurring only once. Sequencing used blood. The genes are TRBV6-5 and TRBJ1-2; possibly TRBD1 for D (6 bases). The sequence was obtained from a person in their sixties with breast cancer. CDR3 DNA sequence: TGTGCCAGCAGTTACTCGAACAGGAAGGGGGATGGCTACACCTTC. It codes for CASSYSNRKGDGYTF.